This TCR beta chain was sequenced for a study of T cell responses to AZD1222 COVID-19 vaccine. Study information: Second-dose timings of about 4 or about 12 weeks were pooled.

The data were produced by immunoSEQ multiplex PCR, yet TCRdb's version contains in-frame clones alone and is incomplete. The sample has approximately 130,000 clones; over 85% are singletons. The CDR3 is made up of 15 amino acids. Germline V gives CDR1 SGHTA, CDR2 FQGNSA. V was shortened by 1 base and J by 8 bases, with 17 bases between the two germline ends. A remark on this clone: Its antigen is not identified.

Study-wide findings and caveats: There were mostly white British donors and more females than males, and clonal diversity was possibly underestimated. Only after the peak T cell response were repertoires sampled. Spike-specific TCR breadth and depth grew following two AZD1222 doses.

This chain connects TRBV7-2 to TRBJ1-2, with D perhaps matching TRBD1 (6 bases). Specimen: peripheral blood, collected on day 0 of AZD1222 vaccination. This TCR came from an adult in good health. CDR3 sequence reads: CASSLDSLQGRGYTF. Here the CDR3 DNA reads TGTGCCAGCAGCTTAGACTCTTTACAGGGTCGGGGCTACACCTTC.